This T cell receptor beta chain was obtained from a study of T cells expressing NK-cell markers. Study-level information: The authors derived TCR beta repertoires from sorted CD3+CD56+NKG2C+, CD3+CD56+NKG2C- and CD3+CD56-NKG2C+ T cells. With respect to HCMV, seven of the eight sequenced donors were seropositive, and one was seronegative.

The CDR3 is 13 residues long. Germline-derived CDR1 and CDR2 are SQVTM and ANQGSEA. For each CDR3 protein, TCRdb gives one entry from its re-call of the 5' RACE reads, without DNA. Its clone listing holds about 430,000 distinct CDR3 sequences. Notes on this clonotype: The target antigen is unknown.

Findings and caveats of the study: What remained unclear was the HCMV specificity of expanded NKG2C+ T cell clones.

This receptor was obtained from a woman between 45 and 65 years old in good health. The chain combines TRBV29-1 with TRBJ2-1; TCRdb calls TRBD2, which cannot be checked without DNA. Sequencing was carried out using blood T cells: a sorted CD56 or NKG2C T cell subset, CD4+ or CD8+ T cells, or bulk PBMC T cells (not recorded which). The chain's CDR3 is CSTLGVAGGPQFF.